A selection of T cell receptor beta chains follows, all from one sample in a study of T cell responses to AZD1222 COVID-19 vaccine. Measured with immunoSEQ multiplex PCR; TCRdb has only the in-frame clones, and not every one. Of about 81,000 clones listed, 80% to 90% are singletons. This specimen consisted of peripheral blood, obtained 28 days after the second AZD1222 dose. The source is an adult who received the AZD1222 COVID-19 vaccine. The CDR3 runs from the conserved cysteine through the conserved F or W. A D gene is named only where the DNA matches it firmly. Clone size appears in some rows only: once, few, many, or a class for an expanded clone.

CDR3 protein: CASSNLAAYGYTF; CDR3 DNA: TGTGCCAGTAGTAATCTGGCAGCCTATGGCTACACCTTC; clone size: NA; V gene: TRBV19; D gene: NA; J gene: TRBJ1-2
CDR3 protein: CASSLAGISRDGNQPQHF; CDR3 DNA: TGCGCCAGCAGCTTGGCTGGGATATCGCGCGATGGCAATCAGCCCCAGCATTTT; clone size: NA; V gene: TRBV5-1; D gene: NA; J gene: TRBJ1-5
CDR3 protein: CASSVGAGTLYEQYF; CDR3 DNA: TGTGCCAGCAGCGTAGGGGCAGGGACCCTCTACGAGCAGTACTTC; clone size: few; V gene: TRBV9; D gene: NA; J gene: TRBJ2-7
CDR3 protein: CASSDGTGEVTEAFF; CDR3 DNA: TGTGCCAGCAGTGACGGGACAGGGGAAGTCACTGAAGCTTTCTTT; clone size: few; V gene: TRBV2; D gene: TRBD1; J gene: TRBJ1-1
CDR3 protein: CASSPSGGSTLHF; CDR3 DNA: TGTGCCAGCAGCCCCTCGGGTGGGTCAACCCTCCACTTT; clone size: NA; V gene: TRBV7-9; D gene: NA; J gene: TRBJ1-6
CDR3 protein: CASSLDASSYNSPLHF; CDR3 DNA: TGTGCCAGCAGCTTGGACGCGAGCTCCTATAATTCACCCCTCCACTTT; clone size: NA; V gene: TRBV9; D gene: NA; J gene: TRBJ1-6
CDR3 protein: CASSDRIWGRGTQYF; CDR3 DNA: TGTGCCAGCAGTGACAGAATCTGGGGGCGCGGGACCCAGTACTTC; clone size: NA; V gene: TRBV6-4; D gene: NA; J gene: TRBJ2-5
CDR3 protein: CASSETRATYSNQPQHF; CDR3 DNA: TGTGCCAGCAGTGAAACCAGGGCTACCTATAGCAATCAGCCCCAGCATTTT; clone size: NA; V gene: TRBV6-1; D gene: NA; J gene: TRBJ1-5
CDR3 protein: CASSQEPNYYNSPLHF; CDR3 DNA: TGCGCCAGCAGCCAAGAACCCAACTACTATAATTCACCCCTCCACTTT; clone size: NA; V gene: TRBV4-1; D gene: NA; J gene: TRBJ1-6
CDR3 protein: CASSSRTSGTDTQYF; CDR3 DNA: TGTGCCAGCAGCTCTCGGACTAGCGGCACAGATACGCAGTATTTT; clone size: NA; V gene: TRBV7-6; D gene: TRBD2; J gene: TRBJ2-3
CDR3 protein: CAIRGRFSGNTIYF; CDR3 DNA: TGTGCCATCAGAGGACGGTTTTCTGGAAACACCATATATTTT; clone size: NA; V gene: TRBV10-3; D gene: NA; J gene: TRBJ1-3
CDR3 protein: CAISEGYSQSYEQYF; CDR3 DNA: TGTGCCATCAGTGAGGGGTACAGTCAATCCTACGAGCAGTACTTC; clone size: NA; V gene: TRBV10-3; D gene: NA; J gene: TRBJ2-7
CDR3 protein: CASSPYRDTGELFF; CDR3 DNA: TGTGCCAGCAGCCCCTACAGGGACACCGGGGAGCTGTTTTTT; clone size: NA; V gene: TRBV6-6; D gene: NA; J gene: TRBJ2-2
CDR3 protein: CASSTRGDSGNTIYF; CDR3 DNA: TGTGCCAGTAGTACCCGTGGGGACTCTGGAAACACCATATATTTT; clone size: NA; V gene: TRBV19; D gene: NA; J gene: TRBJ1-3
CDR3 protein: CARSEGGRETQYF; CDR3 DNA: TGTGCCCGATCTGAGGGGGGGCGAGAGACCCAGTACTTC; clone size: NA; V gene: TRBV30; D gene: NA; J gene: TRBJ2-5